These T cell receptor beta chains were read from a single sample in a study of T cell responses to AZD1222 COVID-19 vaccine. The repertoire was sequenced with immunoSEQ multiplex PCR; TCRdb's copy has only in-frame clones and lacks some. The table lists about 97,000 clones, approximately 86% of them singletons, with 1.2% to 1.5% in the top ten. Sequencing used peripheral blood, obtained on day 0 of AZD1222 vaccination. These receptors were taken from an adult in good health. CDR3s include the opening cysteine and the closing phenylalanine or tryptophan.

V,J,CDR3
TRBV20-1,TRBJ1-5,CSASWRGYQPQHF
TRBV4-3,TRBJ2-1,CASSQAGGDFINEQFF
TRBV9,TRBJ2-7,CASSVGTSGSYEQYF
TRBV29-1,TRBJ2-2,CSADRGNTGELFF
TRBV4-2,TRBJ1-2,CASSQGGGLNYGYTF
TRBV6-5,TRBJ1-4,CASSAGAREKLFF
TRBV5-5,TRBJ1-2,CASSPPGDYGYTF
TRBV4-2,TRBJ1-5,CASSLTGLNQPQHF
TRBV30,TRBJ1-2,CAWSRGVGDSVYGYTF
TRBV10-2,TRBJ2-6,CASSDGRSSGANVLTF
TRBV7-9,TRBJ2-7,CASSNDRGPTYEQYF
TRBV6-2/TRBV6-3,TRBJ2-7,CASSYSGTTRTYEQYF
TRBV19,TRBJ2-1,CASSLLGYEQFF
TRBV7-2,TRBJ2-1,CASSSYTSSSYNEQFF
TRBV5-4,TRBJ1-5,CASSLGARGQPQHF
TRBV30,TRBJ2-5,CAWSWTGQETQYF